The next 32 T cell receptor beta chains were all read from a single sample in a study of T-cell reconstitution after alpha-beta-depleted transplantation in children. TCRbeta library preparation incorporated unique molecular identifiers. TCRdb passed the PCR reads through MiXCR, listing each CDR3 protein once. The sample shows some 520,000 distinct CDR3 sequences, 32% of them seen only once. This specimen consisted of PBMCs from the stem cell graft donor, obtained from the stem cell graft. The origin of the receptors is a human donor who donated a stem cell graft to a child with aplastic anemia.

V usage is TRBV18 and J usage is TRBJ2-5; D gene unclear. The CDR3 extends over 13 amino acids. The germline gives CDR1 KGHSH, CDR2 LQKENI. Trimming pared 0 bases from V and 4 bases from J, leaving 6 bases between. CDR3 loop: CASSPPWRETQYF. The DNA of the CDR3 is TGTGCCAGCTCACCACCGTGGAGAGAGACCCAGTACTTC.

This clonotype occurred a few times. The V gene is TRBV12-3 or TRBV12-4, the J gene TRBJ2-3; 8 nucleotides align to TRBD2. CDR3 size: 16 residues. Trimming removed 1 base from V and 2 bases from J; junction bases left unmatched: 5. The CDR3 bases are TGTGCCAGCAGTTTAGGGGCTAGCGGGCACACAGATACGCAGTATTTT. Translated: CASSLGASGHTDTQYF.

The rearrangement joins TRBV28 to TRBJ2-3, with D hard to call. Germline V lookup: CDR1 MDHEN, CDR2 SYDVKM. The germline V and J ends were trimmed by 3 bases and 4 bases, with 11 bases remaining between them. The CDR3 consists of 14 residues. The CDR3 bases are TGTGCCAGCAGTTTGCTTGGTAGGGCAGATACGCAGTATTTT. Amino acid sequence: CASSLLGRADTQYF.

The chain is built from TRBV14 and TRBJ1-1, with a possible D match to TRBD1 (6 bases). Germline CDR1 and CDR2: SGHDN and FVKESK. The germline V and J ends were trimmed by 6 bases and 1 base, with 15 bases remaining between them. This CDR3 is built from 15 residues. The CDR3 protein is CASSVGGLGNTEAFF. The CDR3, as DNA: TGTGCCAGCAGTGTTGGGGGGCTAGGGAACACTGAAGCTTTCTTT.

In its sample, this clonotype was seen a few times. The chain links TRBV20-1 to TRBJ2-7; weak D call: TRBD1 (5 bases). The CDR3 is 14 residues long. Germline V gene lookup returns CDR1 DFQATT and CDR2 SNEGSKA (reference sequence). Trimming removed 6 bases from V and 0 bases from J, with 15 bases in between. This CDR3 is CSAWGQVSSYEQYF. The CDR3 region has the DNA TGCAGTGCCTGGGGCCAGGTGAGCTCCTACGAGCAGTACTTC.

The CDR3 nucleotides read TGCAGTGCTAGAGTCTCACTAGCGGCATTGGGCGTGGGCAAAAACATTCAGTACTTC. Translation gives CSARVSLAALGVGKNIQYF. J is TRBJ2-4 and V is TRBV20-1, with 8 bases that match TRBD2. The CDR3 runs to 19 residues. Germline values: CDR1 DFQATT, CDR2 SNEGSKA (reference sequence). The V segment lost 1 base and the J segment 3 bases; nucleotides outside the gene matches: 17.

The chain joins TRBV7-3 to TRBJ2-5, with D perhaps TRBD2 (6 bases). CDR3 size: 15 residues. From germline, CDR1 is SGHTA and CDR2 FQGTGA. Trimming cost V 2 bases and J 5 bases, with 15 bases left between them. The CDR3: CASSLFGGTEETQYF. In DNA, the CDR3 is TGTGCCAGCAGCTTATTCGGCGGGACGGAGGAGACCCAGTACTTC.

This clonotype was recorded a few times. One end of the junction varies from germline; a read error may be responsible. V usage is TRBV11-3 and J usage is TRBJ2-1, with D maybe TRBD2 (6 bases). This CDR3 has 12 amino acids. The germline V gene has CDR1 SGHNT and CDR2 YENEEA. The chain's CDR3 is CASSWRANEQFF. The DNA of the CDR3 is TGTGCCAGTAGCTGGAGGGCCAATGAGCAGTTCTTC. The whole variable domain, filled in from reference TRBV11-3 and TRBJ2-1, reads EAGVVQSPRYKIIEKKQPVAFWCNPISGHNTLYWYLQNLGQGPELLIRYENEEAVDDSQLPKDRFSAERLKGVDSTLKIQPAELGDSAVYLCASSWRANEQFFGPGTRLTVL.

On this clonotype itself: A read error may be the cause here, since a much bigger clone is one base away. This chain links TRBV20-1 with TRBJ2-1; D is unresolved. Germline V lookup: CDR1 DFQATT, CDR2 SNEGSKA (reference sequence). The CDR3 has 12 amino acids. V lost 3 bases, J lost 7 bases, and 10 bases lay in between. The CDR3 sequence: CSARASMNEQFF. The DNA for the CDR3 is TGCAGTGCTAGGGCGAGCATGAATGAGCAGTTCTTC.

In its sample, this clonotype was seen a few times. This CDR3 reads CASSLEWQNTEAFF. DNA of the CDR3: TGCGCCAGCAGCCTGGAGTGGCAGAACACTGAAGCTTTCTTT. The chain carries TRBV5-1 and TRBJ1-1; D uncertain. V dropped 4 bases and J dropped 1 base, with 11 bases sitting between them. The germline V gene has CDR1 SGHRS and CDR2 YFSETQ. The CDR3 runs 14 residues.

V is TRBV7-2 and J is TRBJ1-1; no definite D call. The CDR3 totals 14 residues. V was pared by 4 bases and J by 1 base, with 10 bases between. CDR1 and CDR2 (germline): SGHTA, FQGNSA. The CDR3 bases are TGTGCCAGCAGCTCCCTACACAGGAACACTGAAGCTTTCTTT. It yields the protein CASSSLHRNTEAFF.

This clonotype was counted a few times. The CDR3 region is CASSLDSQGREKLFF. DNA for the CDR3: TGTGCCAGCAGCTTAGATAGCCAGGGGAGGGAAAAACTGTTTTTT. This chain links TRBV7-2 with TRBJ1-4; D perhaps matches TRBD1 (6 bases). Trimming pared 1 base from V and 8 bases from J, leaving 14 bases between. Per the germline V gene, CDR1 is SGHTA and CDR2 is FQGNSA. CDR3 length: 15 amino acids.

In this sample, this clonotype turned up a few times. This rearrangement joins TRBV10-3 to TRBJ1-1; tentative D call: TRBD1 (6 bases). V lost 0 bases and J 0 bases, leaving 11 bases between the germline ends. CDR1 is ENHRY, CDR2 SYGVKD, per germline. CDR3 size: 16 residues. The CDR3 protein is CAISESGGPLNTEAFF. The CDR3, as DNA: TGTGCCATCAGTGAGTCGGGGGGGCCCTTGAACACTGAAGCTTTCTTT.

This clonotype was counted a few times. The chain has TRBV29-1 and TRBJ1-1; maybe TRBD1 (5 bases). This CDR3 is 13 amino acids long. Germline loops: CDR1 SQVTM, CDR2 ANQGSEA. V was cut by 6 bases and J by 6 bases, with 17 bases left in between. CDR3 amino acids: CSVAGDAGPEAFF. The CDR3 DNA is TGCAGCGTCGCGGGAGACGCGGGACCTGAAGCTTTCTTT.

The chain combines TRBV4-3 with TRBJ1-2; TRBD1 aligns across 7 bases. The CDR3 has 15 residues. The germline V gene encodes CDR1 LGHNA and CDR2 YSLEER. V shed 6 bases, J shed 0 bases, and the junction held 7 bases outside the gene matches. CDR3 protein: CASREDRLSNYGYTF. As DNA, the CDR3 is TGCGCCAGCAGGGAGGACAGGCTTTCTAACTATGGCTACACCTTC.

The rearrangement joins TRBV7-2 to TRBJ1-6; 7 nucleotides agree with TRBD1. Germline loops: CDR1 SGHTA, CDR2 FQGNSA. This CDR3 spans 14 amino acids. The V and J ends lost 5 bases and 9 bases, in that order; junction bases with no gene match: 7. CDR3 DNA: TGTGCCAGCAGCCCGACAGGGTCGGTTTCACCCCTCCACTTT. It translates to CASSPTGSVSPLHF.

In DNA, the CDR3 is TGTGCCTGGAAAAGCGGCGATTACACAGATACGCAGTATTTT. Its translation is CAWKSGDYTDTQYF. The chain recombines TRBV30 with TRBJ2-3; possible D gene TRBD2, 5 bases. The CDR3 has 14 amino acids. CDR1 and CDR2 from the germline V gene are GTSNPN and SVGIG (reference sequence). V lost 4 bases to trimming and J lost 2 bases, with 13 bases between them.

This clonotype was picked up a small number of times. The CDR3 loop is CASGTQRRHEKLFF. In nucleotides, the CDR3 is TGTGCCAGCGGCACCCAGAGAAGACATGAAAAACTGTTTTTT. The chain combines TRBV6-1 with TRBJ1-4; no reliable D call. Germline assignment: CDR1 MNHNS and CDR2 SASEGT. Trimming cost V 8 bases and J 6 bases, with 16 bases left between them. The CDR3 totals 14 residues.

This clonotype was seen a few times. This chain connects TRBV29-1 to TRBJ1-2, with D unclear. The CDR3 runs 13 residues. Per germline, CDR1 SQVTM and CDR2 ANQGSEA. Trimming left V 1 base short and J 8 bases short, with 14 bases between. The CDR3 sequence: CSVEGLGRGGYTF. Here the CDR3 DNA reads TGCAGCGTTGAAGGGTTGGGTCGAGGAGGCTACACCTTC.

This sequence joins TRBV7-2 and TRBJ2-3; 9 bases are shared with TRBD2. The germline gives CDR1 SGHTA, CDR2 FQGNSA. The CDR3 is 17 residues long. The ends lost 5 bases at V and 2 bases at J; junction bases unmatched: 11. CDR3 residues: CASSPRTSAEYTDTQYF. The CDR3 DNA reads TGTGCCAGCAGCCCCAGGACTAGCGCAGAGTACACAGATACGCAGTATTTT. The variable domain in full, with the rest retrieved from reference TRBV7-2 and TRBJ2-3, is GAGVSQSPSNKVTEKGKDVELRCDPISGHTALYWYRQSLGQGLEFLIYFQGNSAPDKSGLPSDRFSAERTGGSVSTLTIQRTQQEDSAVYLCASSPRTSAEYTDTQYFGPGTRLTVL.

This clonotype was found a few times. The rearrangement joins TRBV4-3 to TRBJ2-3; the D gene is possibly TRBD2 (6 bases). CDR1 LGHNA and CDR2 YSLEER come from the germline V gene. The CDR3 covers 16 residues. Trimming pared 0 bases from V and 4 bases from J, leaving 14 bases between. This chain's CDR3 is CASSQDWLATADTQYF. The CDR3 bases are TGCGCCAGCAGCCAAGATTGGCTAGCGACGGCAGATACGCAGTATTTT.

The sample holds a few counts of this clonotype. V and J are TRBV15 and TRBJ2-5; D possibly corresponds to TRBD1 (6 bases). Germline CDR1 and CDR2: LNHNV and YYDKDF (reference sequence). V dropped 3 bases and J dropped 3 bases, with 29 bases sitting between them. The CDR3 spans 20 residues. The CDR3 loop is CATSRAPGLQTGQNEETQYF. For the CDR3, the DNA is TGTGCCACCAGCAGGGCACCCGGTCTGCAGACTGGACAGAATGAAGAGACCCAGTACTTC.

This chain links TRBV5-6 with TRBJ1-4; D is perhaps TRBD1 (5 bases). V gave up 4 bases and J gave up 8 bases, with 9 bases separating them. CDR3 size: 12 residues. Germline V CDR1 and CDR2: SGHDT, YYEEEE. For the CDR3, the DNA is TGTGCCAGCAGCCGGGGGGGGGAAAAACTGTTTTTT. Protein sequence: CASSRGGEKLFF. Based on the CDR3 plus reference TRBV5-6 and TRBJ1-4, the full variable domain is DAGVTQSPTHLIKTRGQQVTLRCSPKSGHDTVSWYQQALGQGPQFIFQYYEEEERQRGNFPDRFSGHQFPNYSSELNVNALLLGDSALYLCASSRGGEKLFFGSGTQLSVL.

This clonotype was seen more than once but under ten times. The chain uses TRBV7-6 and TRBJ2-7; 13 bases map to TRBD2. CDR1 and CDR2 (germline): SGHVS, FNYEAQ. V shed 5 bases and J 7 bases; nucleotides not matched to a gene: 8. The CDR3 is made up of 15 amino acids. DNA for the CDR3: TGTGCCAGCAGCGCCACTAGCGGGAGGGCTGGAGAGCAGTACTTC. Its protein is CASSATSGRAGEQYF.

The V and J genes are TRBV28 and TRBJ2-7; D remains unclear. With 5 bases removed from V and 4 bases from J, the gap between germline ends came to 12 bases. Germline CDR1 is MDHEN and CDR2 is SYDVKM. The CDR3 loop spans 13 amino acids. The CDR3 DNA reads TGTGCCAGCAGTCGCTCAGGCAAATACGAGCAGTACGTC. Translated: CASSRSGKYEQYV.

The V gene is TRBV20-1, the J gene TRBJ1-1; 7 bases are a match to TRBD1. The CDR3 consists of 17 residues. Per germline, CDR1 DFQATT and CDR2 SNEGSKA (reference sequence). V dropped 3 bases and J dropped 5; count of bases not matched to a gene: 18. CDR3 loop: CSASPQTYRGSRTEAFF. The CDR3, as DNA: TGCAGTGCTAGTCCACAAACCTACAGGGGAAGTCGAACTGAAGCTTTCTTT.

The chain recombines TRBV28 with TRBJ2-5, with D possibly matching TRBD1 (6 bases). Trimming pared 5 bases from V and 2 bases from J, leaving 18 bases between. This CDR3 is 16 amino acids long. The germline gives CDR1 MDHEN, CDR2 SYDVKM. CDR3 DNA: TGTGCCAGCAGTCTCCGTTGGACAGACGGGCAAGAGACCCAGTACTTC. It is translated as CASSLRWTDGQETQYF.

This chain joins TRBV29-1 and TRBJ1-2; 9 nucleotides line up with TRBD1. The germline gives CDR1 SQVTM, CDR2 ANQGSEA. This CDR3 is built from 15 residues. After removal of 8 bases from V and 3 bases from J, the junction contained 13 bases not matched to a gene. The CDR3 bases are TGCAGCATACGGGATAGGGACAGGGTTGACTATGGCTACACCTTC. Protein: CSIRDRDRVDYGYTF.

The J gene is TRBJ2-1, the V gene TRBV15; 10 nucleotides line up with TRBD2. The trim removed 3 bases at V and 8 bases at J, leaving 4 bases unmatched. Germline CDR1 and CDR2: LNHNV and YYDKDF (reference sequence). This CDR3 spans 14 amino acids. CDR3 coding DNA: TGTGCCACCAGCAGGGCTAGCGGGAGCGATGAGCAGTTCTTC. It codes for CATSRASGSDEQFF.

This clonotype was seen a few times. CDR3 DNA: TGTGCCTGTCACCAAGCGGGATCCACAGATACGCAGTATTTT. It yields the protein CACHQAGSTDTQYF. The V and J genes are TRBV30 and TRBJ2-3, with 7 bases identical to TRBD2. V trimming: 6 bases; J trimming: 2 bases; junction bases outside the gene matches: 8. The CDR3 sequence is 14 residues long. Germline lookup yields CDR1 GTSNPN and CDR2 SVGIG (reference sequence).

This clonotype was observed a few times. V and J are TRBV10-3 and TRBJ1-1; 7 bases are shared with TRBD1. CDR1 and CDR2 (germline): ENHRY, SYGVKD. This CDR3 contains 16 residues. V shed 7 bases and J 4 bases; nucleotides not matched to a gene: 15. Here the CDR3 reads CAITQLGGGVSTEAFF. CDR3 DNA: TGTGCCATCACCCAGTTGGGAGGGGGCGTCAGCACTGAAGCTTTCTTT.

The chain has TRBV18 and TRBJ1-1; no clear D gene. Deletions cut 7 bases from V and 3 bases from J, with 15 bases between. The CDR3 consists of 14 residues. Germline values: CDR1 KGHSH, CDR2 LQKENI. For the CDR3, the DNA is TGTGCCAGCTTACTCGTGGGAGGCGACACTGAAGCTTTCTTT. Protein: CASLLVGGDTEAFF.